The source of this T cell receptor beta chain is a study of early T cells in non-severe SARS-CoV-2 infection. Overall study: Whole-blood bulk RNA, unsorted, was sequenced, and chains were unpaired. Findings and caveats of the study: Private and CD4 specificities were missed by VDJdb matching, skewed to anti-spike CD8.

Unique molecular identifiers were added to individual cDNA molecules. TCRdb passed the 5' RACE reads through MiXCR, listing each CDR3 protein once. The repertoire holds fewer than 35,000 distinct CDR3 sequences, with less than 4.5% as singletons. CDR1 is SGHTA and CDR2 is FQGTGA in the germline V gene. V lost 5 bases, J lost 6 bases, and 9 bases stayed unmatched. The CDR3 covers 15 residues. Comment on this clonotype: Its antigen is undetermined.

J is TRBJ2-2 and V is TRBV7-3; 7 bases line up with TRBD2. The sequence was obtained from an adult who was a healthcare worker with PCR-confirmed SARS-CoV-2 infection or an uninfected control (not recorded which). The sequencing sample was made of whole blood. The CDR3 is CASSPGTIRAGELFF. The CDR3, as DNA: TGTGCCAGCAGCCCCGGGACTATACGGGCCGGGGAGCTGTTTTTT.